Here is one T cell receptor (beta chain) with its context. Its target is not known. TCRdb re-derived calls from the RT-PCR reads in MiXCR, one entry per CDR3 protein. The sample lists around 16,000 distinct CDR3 sequences; roughly 80% were seen once. The data originate from a study of yellow fever vaccine responses in identical twins. Study results and limitations: The authors reported partly convergent, partly personalized vaccine responses in identical twins.

This CDR3 has 14 amino acids. Germline V gives CDR1 MGHRA, CDR2 YSYEKL. V lost 7 bases, J lost 5 bases, and 15 bases lay in between. This TCR was sampled from a young woman who received the yellow fever vaccine. Sequenced here: T cells from blood (PBMCs), unsorted or a sorted subset (not recorded which), sampled before or after yellow fever vaccination (not recorded which). This chain links TRBV4-1 with TRBJ1-5, with D possibly TRBD1 on 6 matching bases. The DNA for the CDR3 is TGCGCCAGCACACCTGCGGAGGGGGATCAGCCCCAGCATTTT. Translating it yields CASTPAEGDQPQHF.